One and the same sample provided the 10 T cell receptor beta chains below, sequenced in a study of blood T cells in healthy people across ages. Together with a sample-barcoded 5' primer, a J-beta primer mix was included in a second PCR lasting roughly 6 to 12 cycles. Using its own MiXCR run on the 5' RACE reads, TCRdb lists one record per CDR3 protein. The table lists 650,000 to 950,000 distinct CDR3 sequences, around two fifths of them singletons. Sequencing input: blood. These receptors all stem from a man aged 55 to 70 in good health.

This clonotype appeared a few times. The V call is TRBV28, the J call TRBJ2-1; 7 bases are shared with TRBD1. The V segment lost 7 bases and the J segment 1 base; nucleotides outside the gene matches: 10. The CDR3 has 16 amino acids. Germline values: CDR1 MDHEN, CDR2 SYDVKM. The chain's CDR3 is CASTFTGTASYNEQFF. The DNA of the CDR3 is TGTGCCAGCACCTTCACCGGGACAGCGTCCTACAATGAGCAGTTCTTC.

The chain combines TRBV6-6 with TRBJ2-1; 8 bases fit TRBD2. Per germline, CDR1 MNHNY and CDR2 SVGAGI (reference sequence). The J segment lost 5 bases and the V segment lost 1 base, leaving 4 bases of the junction unmatched. CDR3 length equals 15 residues. CDR3 sequence reads: CASSYYGGDDNEQFF. Here the CDR3 DNA reads TGTGCCAGCAGTTACTACGGGGGGGACGACAATGAGCAGTTCTTC.

This clonotype was seen a few times. The V and J genes are TRBV6-2 or TRBV6-3 and TRBJ1-2, with D tentatively TRBD1 (5 bases). Trimming shortened V by 5 bases and J by 3 bases, and 13 bases separated the two germline ends. The CDR3 totals 14 residues. Germline V lookup: CDR1 MNHEY, CDR2 SVGEGT. The CDR3 spells CASSQDTVYYGYTF. The CDR3 nucleotides read TGTGCCAGCAGTCAGGACACTGTTTACTATGGCTACACCTTC.

The chain links TRBV7-3 to TRBJ2-1; 8 bases are a match to TRBD2. Germline V gene data show CDR1 as SGHTA and CDR2 as FQGTGA. Losses at the gene ends were 2 bases for V and 8 bases for J; bases not matched to a gene: 8. The CDR3 spans 15 residues. The DNA of the CDR3 is TGTGCCAGCAGCTTAGGGAGCGGGAGCTTCTATGAGCAGTTCTTC. It yields the protein CASSLGSGSFYEQFF.

The V call is TRBV7-2, the J call TRBJ2-5; 15 nucleotides line up with TRBD2. CDR1 and CDR2 from the germline V gene are SGHTA and FQGNSA. J was trimmed by 4 bases and V by 1 base; bases with no gene match: 4. The CDR3 runs 17 residues. The CDR3 protein is CASSLVEGLAGGETQYF. CDR3 sequence (DNA): TGTGCCAGCAGCTTAGTAGAGGGACTAGCGGGGGGAGAGACCCAGTACTTC.

This clonotype has a handful of counts. The CDR3 DNA is TGCAGTGCACGACTAGCGGGGGAAGCCAAAAACATTCAGTACTTC. Residues: CSARLAGEAKNIQYF. The chain combines TRBV20-1 with TRBJ2-4; 12 bases are shared with TRBD2. Germline lookup yields CDR1 DFQATT and CDR2 SNEGSKA (reference sequence). This CDR3 contains 15 residues. V lost 6 bases, J lost 0 bases, and 3 bases stayed unmatched.

This clonotype has just a few counts. The rearrangement links TRBV12-3 or TRBV12-4 to TRBJ2-7, with D perhaps given as TRBD1 or TRBD2 (5 bases each). CDR3 size: 16 residues. V dropped 4 bases and J dropped 4 bases, with 20 bases sitting between them. The CDR3 sequence: CASSSNRGRKLYEQYF. The CDR3, as DNA: TGTGCCAGCAGTTCTAACCGGGGACGGAAGCTTTACGAGCAGTACTTC.

V gene TRBV6-2 or TRBV6-3 combines with J gene TRBJ1-2; no reliable D call. Germline V gene data show CDR1 as MNHEY and CDR2 as SVGEGT. Trimming pared 6 bases from V and 4 bases from J, leaving 12 bases between. The CDR3 consists of 13 residues. CDR3 coding DNA: TGTGCCAGCAGCTCCTGGACGGCCTATGGCTACACCTTC. Amino acid sequence: CASSSWTAYGYTF.

As concerns this clonotype: The conserved closing phenylalanine or tryptophan is absent in this CDR3, likely reflecting a read error. V usage is TRBV12-3 or TRBV12-4 and J usage is TRBJ2-7, with 8 bases fitting TRBD1. There are 14 residues in the CDR3. With 5 bases clipped from V and 0 bases from J, the junction kept 3 bases outside the gene matches. Here the CDR3 reads CASSPDRVSYEQYL. The CDR3 region has the DNA TGTGCCAGCAGTCCGGACAGGGTCTCCTACGAGCAGTACTTA.

This clonotype was seen a few times. This chain joins TRBV20-1 and TRBJ2-7; TRBD2 aligns across 11 bases. CDR1 and CDR2 (germline): DFQATT, SNEGSKA (reference sequence). Trimming cost V 6 bases and J 2 bases; bases outside gene matches: 3. There are 13 residues in the CDR3. This chain's CDR3 is CSATSGETYEQYF. The CDR3 bases are TGCAGTGCGACTAGCGGGGAGACCTACGAGCAGTACTTC.